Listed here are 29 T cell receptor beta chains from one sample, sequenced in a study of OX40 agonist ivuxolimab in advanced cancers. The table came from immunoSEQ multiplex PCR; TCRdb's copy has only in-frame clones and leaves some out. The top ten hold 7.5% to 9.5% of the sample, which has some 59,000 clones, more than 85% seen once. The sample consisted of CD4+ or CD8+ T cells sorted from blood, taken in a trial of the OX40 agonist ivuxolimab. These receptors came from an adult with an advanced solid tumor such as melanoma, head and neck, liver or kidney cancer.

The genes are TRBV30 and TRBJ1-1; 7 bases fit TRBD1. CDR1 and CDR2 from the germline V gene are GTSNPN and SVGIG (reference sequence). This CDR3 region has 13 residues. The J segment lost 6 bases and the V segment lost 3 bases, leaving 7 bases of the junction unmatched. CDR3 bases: TGTGCCTGGAGCTACGGAGGGGGCGCTGAAGCTTTCTTT. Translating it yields CAWSYGGGAEAFF.

CDR3 nucleotides: TGTGCCAGCAGCTTAGGGCCGGCTGAAGCTTTCTTT. This translates into CASSLGPAEAFF. This rearrangement joins TRBV7-9 to TRBJ1-1; D unclear. V shed 1 base and J shed 6 bases, with 6 bases lying between them. Germline CDR1 SEHNR, CDR2 FQNEAQ (reference sequence). This CDR3 comprises 12 residues. Using reference TRBV7-9 and TRBJ1-1 for the parts outside the CDR3, the full variable domain is DTGVSQNPRHKITKRGQNVTFRCDPISEHNRLYWYRQTLGQGPEFLTYFQNEAQLEKSRLLSDRFSAERPKGSFSTLEIQRTEQGDSAMYLCASSLGPAEAFFGQGTRLTVV.

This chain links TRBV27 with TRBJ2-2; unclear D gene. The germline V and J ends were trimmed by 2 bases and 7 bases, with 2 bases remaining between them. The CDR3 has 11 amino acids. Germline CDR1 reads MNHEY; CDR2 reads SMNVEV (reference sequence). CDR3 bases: TGTGCCAGCAGTTTAAGCGGGGAGCTGTTTTTT. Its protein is CASSLSGELFF.

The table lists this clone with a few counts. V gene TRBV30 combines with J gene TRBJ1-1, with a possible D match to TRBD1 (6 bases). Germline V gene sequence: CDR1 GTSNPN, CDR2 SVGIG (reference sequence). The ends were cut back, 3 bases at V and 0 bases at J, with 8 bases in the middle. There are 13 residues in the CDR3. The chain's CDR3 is CAWSGTLNTEAFF. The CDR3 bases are TGTGCCTGGAGCGGGACACTGAACACTGAAGCTTTCTTT.

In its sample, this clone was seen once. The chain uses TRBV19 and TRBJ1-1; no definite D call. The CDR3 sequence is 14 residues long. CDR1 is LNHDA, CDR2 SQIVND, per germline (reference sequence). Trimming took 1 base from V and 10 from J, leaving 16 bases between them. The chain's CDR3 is CASSIAPVSGVAFF. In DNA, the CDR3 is TGTGCCAGTAGTATAGCCCCCGTGTCCGGGGTAGCTTTCTTT.

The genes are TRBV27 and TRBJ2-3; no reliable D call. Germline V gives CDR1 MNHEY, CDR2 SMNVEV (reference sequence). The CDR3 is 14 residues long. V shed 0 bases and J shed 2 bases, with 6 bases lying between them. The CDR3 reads CASSLSWNTDTQYF. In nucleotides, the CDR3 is TGTGCCAGCAGTTTATCCTGGAACACAGATACGCAGTATTTT.

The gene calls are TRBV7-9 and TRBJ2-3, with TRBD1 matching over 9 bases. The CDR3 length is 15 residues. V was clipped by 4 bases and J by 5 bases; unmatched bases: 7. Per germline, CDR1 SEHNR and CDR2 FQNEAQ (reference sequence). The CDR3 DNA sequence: TGTGCCAGCAGCTCAGGGACAGGGCTGGGAGATACGCAGTATTTT. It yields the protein CASSSGTGLGDTQYF.

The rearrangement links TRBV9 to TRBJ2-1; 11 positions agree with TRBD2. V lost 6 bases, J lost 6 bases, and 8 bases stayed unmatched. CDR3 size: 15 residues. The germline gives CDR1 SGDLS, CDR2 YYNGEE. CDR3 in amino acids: CASTLLAGDGNEQFF. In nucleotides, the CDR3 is TGTGCCAGCACCCTACTAGCGGGGGATGGCAATGAGCAGTTCTTC.

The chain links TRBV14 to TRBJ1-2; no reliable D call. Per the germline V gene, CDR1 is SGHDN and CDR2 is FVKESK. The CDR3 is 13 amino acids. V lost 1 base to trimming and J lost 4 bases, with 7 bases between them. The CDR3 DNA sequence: TGTGCCAGCAGCCAAGGGAGGTCCTATGGCTACACCTTC. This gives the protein CASSQGRSYGYTF.

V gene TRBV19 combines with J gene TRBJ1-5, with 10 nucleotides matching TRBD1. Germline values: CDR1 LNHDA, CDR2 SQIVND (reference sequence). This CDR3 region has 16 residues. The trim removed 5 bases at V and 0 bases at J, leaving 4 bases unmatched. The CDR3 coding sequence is TGTGCCAGTAGTCCGACAGGGGGCAATAGCAATCAGCCCCAGCATTTT. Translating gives CASSPTGGNSNQPQHF.

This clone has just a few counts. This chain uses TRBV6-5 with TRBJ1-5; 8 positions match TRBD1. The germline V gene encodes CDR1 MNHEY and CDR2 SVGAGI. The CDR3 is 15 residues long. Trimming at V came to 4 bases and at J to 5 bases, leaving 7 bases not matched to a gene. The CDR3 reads CASSWSGTGDQPQHF. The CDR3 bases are TGTGCCAGCAGTTGGTCCGGGACAGGAGATCAGCCCCAGCATTTT.

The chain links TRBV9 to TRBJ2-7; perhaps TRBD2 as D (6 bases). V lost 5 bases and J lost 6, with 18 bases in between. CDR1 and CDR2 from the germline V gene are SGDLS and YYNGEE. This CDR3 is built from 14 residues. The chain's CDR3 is CASSDGHGGLEQYF. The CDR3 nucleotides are TGTGCCAGCAGTGACGGACATGGGGGACTCGAGCAGTACTTC.

As DNA, the CDR3 is TGTGCCAGCAGCGTAAATCTTTGGGACGTTGGTTCCTACGGCCTCCCAATGAACACTGAAGCTTTCTTT. Translating gives CASSVNLWDVGSYGLPMNTEAFF. The chain couples TRBV9 to TRBJ1-1; a possible D gene is TRBD1 (5 bases). V was pared by 1 base and J by 0 bases, with 34 bases between. Germline CDR1 reads SGDLS; CDR2 reads YYNGEE. The CDR3 consists of 23 residues.

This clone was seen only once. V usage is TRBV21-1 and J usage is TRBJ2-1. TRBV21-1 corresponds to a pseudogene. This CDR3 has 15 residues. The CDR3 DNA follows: TGTGCCAGCAGCCCTAGGGGGGCCTCCTACAATGAGCAGTTCTTC. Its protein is CASSPRGASYNEQFF.

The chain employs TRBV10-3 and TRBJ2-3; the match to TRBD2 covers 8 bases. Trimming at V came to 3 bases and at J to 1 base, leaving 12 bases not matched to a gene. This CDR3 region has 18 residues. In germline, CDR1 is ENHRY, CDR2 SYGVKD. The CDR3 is CAISDISGSAPGTDTQYF. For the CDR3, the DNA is TGTGCCATCAGTGACATAAGCGGGAGCGCCCCCGGCACAGATACGCAGTATTTT.

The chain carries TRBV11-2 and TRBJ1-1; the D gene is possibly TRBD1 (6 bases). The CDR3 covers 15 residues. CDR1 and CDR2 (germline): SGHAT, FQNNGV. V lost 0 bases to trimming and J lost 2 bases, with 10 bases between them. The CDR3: CASSLDYRDNTEAFF. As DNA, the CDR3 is TGTGCCAGCAGCTTAGATTACAGGGATAACACTGAAGCTTTCTTT.

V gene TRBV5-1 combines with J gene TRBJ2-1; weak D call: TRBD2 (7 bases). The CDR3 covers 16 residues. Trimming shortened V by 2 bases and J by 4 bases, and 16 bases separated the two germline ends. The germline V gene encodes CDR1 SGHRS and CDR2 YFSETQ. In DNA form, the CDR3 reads TGCGCCAGCAGCTTCTATTATGGGGGGGCTTACAATGAGCAGTTCTTC. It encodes CASSFYYGGAYNEQFF. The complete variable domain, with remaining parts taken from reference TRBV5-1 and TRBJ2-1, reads KAGVTQTPRYLIKTRGQQVTLSCSPISGHRSVSWYQQTPGQGLQFLFEYFSETQRNKGNFPGRFSGRQFSNSRSEMNVSTLELGDSALYLCASSFYYGGAYNEQFFGPGTRLTVL.

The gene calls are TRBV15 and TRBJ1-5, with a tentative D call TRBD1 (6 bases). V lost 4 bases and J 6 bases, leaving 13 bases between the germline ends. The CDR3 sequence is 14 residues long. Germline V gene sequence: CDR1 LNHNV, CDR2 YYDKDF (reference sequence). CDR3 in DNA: TGTGCCACCAGCACACCCACAGGGTCTCAGCCCCAGCATTTT. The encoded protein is CATSTPTGSQPQHF.

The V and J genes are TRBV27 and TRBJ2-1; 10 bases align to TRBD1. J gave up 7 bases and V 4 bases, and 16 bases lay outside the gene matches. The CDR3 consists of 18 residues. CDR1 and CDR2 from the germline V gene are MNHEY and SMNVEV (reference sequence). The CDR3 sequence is CASSSTGGLPGPWNEQFF. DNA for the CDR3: TGTGCCAGCAGTTCGACAGGGGGCCTTCCCGGACCATGGAATGAGCAGTTCTTC.

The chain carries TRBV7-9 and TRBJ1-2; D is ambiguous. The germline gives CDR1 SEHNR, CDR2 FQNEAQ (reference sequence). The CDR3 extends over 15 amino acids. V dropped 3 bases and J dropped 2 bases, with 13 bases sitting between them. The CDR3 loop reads CASSFLDRANYGYTF. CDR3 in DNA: TGTGCCAGCAGCTTCCTCGACCGCGCCAACTATGGCTACACCTTC. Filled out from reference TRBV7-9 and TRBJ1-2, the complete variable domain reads DTGVSQNPRHKITKRGQNVTFRCDPISEHNRLYWYRQTLGQGPEFLTYFQNEAQLEKSRLLSDRFSAERPKGSFSTLEIQRTEQGDSAMYLCASSFLDRANYGYTFGSGTRLTVV.

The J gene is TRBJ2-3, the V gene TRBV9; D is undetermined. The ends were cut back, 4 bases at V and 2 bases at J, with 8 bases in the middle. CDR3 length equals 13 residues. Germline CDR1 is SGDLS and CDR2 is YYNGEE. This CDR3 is CASSTDDTDTQYF. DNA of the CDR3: TGTGCCAGCAGCACTGACGACACAGATACGCAGTATTTT.

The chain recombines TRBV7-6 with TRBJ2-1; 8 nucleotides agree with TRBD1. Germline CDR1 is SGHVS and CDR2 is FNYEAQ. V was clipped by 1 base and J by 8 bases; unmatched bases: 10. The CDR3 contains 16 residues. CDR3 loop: CASSLDVGRGLDEQFF. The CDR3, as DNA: TGTGCCAGCAGCTTAGATGTTGGCAGGGGGCTTGATGAGCAGTTCTTC.

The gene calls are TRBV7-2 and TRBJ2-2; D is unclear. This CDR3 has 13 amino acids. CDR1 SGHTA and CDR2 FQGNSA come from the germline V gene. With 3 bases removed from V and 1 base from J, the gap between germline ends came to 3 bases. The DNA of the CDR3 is TGTGCCAGCAGCTTCGAGAACACCGGGGAGCTGTTTTTT. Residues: CASSFENTGELFF.

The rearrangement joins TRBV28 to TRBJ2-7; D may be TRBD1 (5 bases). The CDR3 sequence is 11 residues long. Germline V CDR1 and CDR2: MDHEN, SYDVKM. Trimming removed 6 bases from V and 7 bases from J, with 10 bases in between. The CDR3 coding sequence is TGTGCCAGCAGCTTCCAGGGAGAGCAGTACTTC. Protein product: CASSFQGEQYF.

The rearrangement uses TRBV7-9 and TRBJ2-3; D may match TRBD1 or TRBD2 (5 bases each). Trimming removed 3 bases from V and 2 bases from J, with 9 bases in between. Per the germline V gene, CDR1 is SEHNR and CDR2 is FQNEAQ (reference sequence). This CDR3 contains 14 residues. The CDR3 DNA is TGTGCCAGCAGCTTTATCGGGGCCACAGATACGCAGTATTTT. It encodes CASSFIGATDTQYF.

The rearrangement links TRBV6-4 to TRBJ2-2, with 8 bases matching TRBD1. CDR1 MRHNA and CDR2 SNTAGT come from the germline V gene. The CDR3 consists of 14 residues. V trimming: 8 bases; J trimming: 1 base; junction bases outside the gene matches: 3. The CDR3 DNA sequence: TGTGCCAGCGGCGGACAGGGGAACACCGGGGAGCTGTTTTTT. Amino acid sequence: CASGGQGNTGELFF.

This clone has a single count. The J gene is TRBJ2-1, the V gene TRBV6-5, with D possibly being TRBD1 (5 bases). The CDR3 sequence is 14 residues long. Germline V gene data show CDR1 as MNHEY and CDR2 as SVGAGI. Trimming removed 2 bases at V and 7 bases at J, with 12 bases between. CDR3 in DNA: TGTGCCAGCAGTTACCGCCAGGGTGGGAATGAGCAGTTCTTC. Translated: CASSYRQGGNEQFF.

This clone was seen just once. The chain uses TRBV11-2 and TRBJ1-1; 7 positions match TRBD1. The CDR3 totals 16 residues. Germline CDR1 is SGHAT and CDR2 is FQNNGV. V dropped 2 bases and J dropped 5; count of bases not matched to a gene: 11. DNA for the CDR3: TGTGCCAGCAGCTTACTCCCTGGGACAGCGATGACTGAAGCTTTCTTT. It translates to CASSLLPGTAMTEAFF.

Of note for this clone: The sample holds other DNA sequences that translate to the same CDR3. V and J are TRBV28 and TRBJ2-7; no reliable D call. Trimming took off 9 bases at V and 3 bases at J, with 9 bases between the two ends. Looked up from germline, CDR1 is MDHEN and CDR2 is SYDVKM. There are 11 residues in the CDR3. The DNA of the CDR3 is TGTGCCAGTCAAACCGGCTACGAGCAGTACTTC. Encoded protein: CASQTGYEQYF. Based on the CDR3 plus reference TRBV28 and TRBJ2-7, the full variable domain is DVKVTQSSRYLVKRTGEKVFLECVQDMDHENMFWYRQDPGLGLRLIYFSYDVKMKEKGDIPEGYSVSREKKERFSLILESASTNQTSMYLCASQTGYEQYFGPGTRLTVT.